This record concerns one TCR beta chain sequence. The target antigen is unknown. Time point noted: pre-sensitization, week 0. Treatment given: therapeutic diphenylcyclopropenone sensitization with weekly scalp DPC. Patients had alopecia, were aged 18 to 70, and were not pregnant. These data are taken from a study of human T cells and chemical hapten exposure. TCRdb used MiXCR to reprocess the RACE reads, holding one entry per CDR3 protein. There are about 120,000 distinct CDR3 sequences in the sample; approximately 15% occur only once, and around 2.8% lies in the top ten. Whole-study results and caveats: There were significantly more large CDR3 similarity clusters among expanded TCRs than among controls.

The TCR originated in a woman under 30 with alopecia areata. Some clones in this sample may be carry-over from other donors' samples. The material sequenced was whole blood, taken in connection with sensitization to the hapten diphenylcyclopropenone (DPC).

The CDR3 nucleotides are TGTGCCAGCAGTTTATACCCAGGGTCGAATGAGCAGTTCTTC. Amino acids: CASSLYPGSNEQFF. V and J are TRBV27 and TRBJ2-1, with D possibly being TRBD1 (5 bases). Trimming cost V 1 base and J 7 bases, with 11 bases left between them. CDR3 size: 14 residues. The V gene's germline CDR1 is MNHEY and CDR2 SMNVEV (reference sequence).